This T cell receptor (beta chain) was captured by sequencing in a study of blood T cells in healthy people across ages. Concerning this clonotype itself: Its specificity is not known.

Then a second PCR, running roughly 7 to 11 cycles, was carried out with a sample-barcoded 5' primer and a J-beta primer mix. Each cDNA molecule received a tag from a template-switch adaptor that had 12 random nucleotides. TCRdb re-analysed the 5' RACE reads in MiXCR, keeping a single row per CDR3 protein. The profile shows roughly 900,000 distinct CDR3 sequences, approximately 49% of them singletons. CDR3 length: 12 amino acids. The germline V and J ends were trimmed by 4 bases and 4 bases, with 10 bases remaining between them. CDR1 and CDR2 (germline): SQVTM, ANQGSEA. Study results and limitations: Because donor CMV status was unknown, expanded clonotype changes were possibly confounded.

The authors isolated at least 7 million PBMCs per sample. The receptor comes from a man aged 25 to 45 in good health. The rearrangement uses TRBV29-1 and TRBJ1-2, with D perhaps matching TRBD1 (5 bases). Sequenced material: blood. CDR3 loop: CSVADIGYGYTF. The CDR3 DNA is TGCAGCGTTGCGGACATAGGCTATGGCTACACCTTC. Using reference TRBV29-1 and TRBJ1-2 for the parts outside the CDR3, the full variable domain is SAVISQKPSRDICQRGTSLTIQCQVDSQVTMMFWYRQQPGQSLTLIATANQGSEATYESGFVIDKFPISRPNLTFSTLTVSNMSPEDSSIYLCSVADIGYGYTFGSGTRLTVV.